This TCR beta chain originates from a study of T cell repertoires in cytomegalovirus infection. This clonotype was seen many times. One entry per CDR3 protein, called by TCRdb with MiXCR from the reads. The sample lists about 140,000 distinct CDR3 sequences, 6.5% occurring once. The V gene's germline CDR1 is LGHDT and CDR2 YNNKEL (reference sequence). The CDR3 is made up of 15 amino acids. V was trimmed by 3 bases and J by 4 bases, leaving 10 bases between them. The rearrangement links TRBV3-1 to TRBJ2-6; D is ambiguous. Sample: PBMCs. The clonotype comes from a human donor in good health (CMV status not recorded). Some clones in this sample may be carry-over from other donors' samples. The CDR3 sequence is CASSHSAQGANVLTF. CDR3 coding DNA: TGTGCCAGCAGCCATTCGGCGCAAGGGGCCAACGTCCTGACTTTC.